This paragraph reports one T cell receptor beta chain. The entry originates in a study of blood T cell repertoires in COVID-19. Study in general: Spain, Italy and the United States supplied samples that represented acute and convalescent COVID-19. T cells, B-cell-depleted T cells, or PBMCs supplied cDNA or gDNA.

Authors' processing steps: Reference gene primer amplification yielded estimated nucleated cell counts. The data were produced by immunoSEQ multiplex PCR, yet TCRdb's version contains in-frame clones alone and is incomplete. Clone size and the V and J calls come from that table; the DNA yielded D and trimming. The repertoire has 130,000 to 150,000 clones, 80% to 85% of them found once; the top ten carry roughly two fifths. The sequenced sample was peripheral blood. The sequence derives from a human donor in a cohort sampled during active COVID-19.

The CDR3 protein is CASRPRGGITDTQYF. The CDR3 DNA is TGTGCCAGCAGGCCCCGGGGGGGGATCACAGATACGCAGTATTTT. J is TRBJ2-3 and V is TRBV2; 8 bases map to TRBD2. The CDR3 loop spans 15 amino acids. Germline V CDR1 and CDR2: SNHLY, FYNNEI. Trimming at V came to 6 bases and at J to 2 bases, leaving 7 bases not matched to a gene.